These T cell receptor beta chains were read from a single sample in a study of blood T cell repertoires in COVID-19. Some clones are missing from TCRdb's copy, which holds only in-frame ones; the method was immunoSEQ multiplex PCR. The sample includes approximately 140,000 clones, roughly 84% of them seen just once. Sequencing was performed on peripheral blood. The receptors come from a man aged 25-45 years with COVID-19, enrolled during active disease. CDR3s include the opening cysteine and the closing phenylalanine or tryptophan. A D gene is named only where the DNA matches it firmly. Clone size is given for some rows only: seen once, a few or many times, or a class if the clone is expanded.

clone_size,v_call,j_call,d_call,cdr3_nt,cdr3_aa
.,TRBV5-1,TRBJ2-1,TRBD1,TGCGCCAGCAGCTTGGGGACAGGGAGTAGAGCCCTATACAATGAGCAGTTCTTC,CASSLGTGSRALYNEQFF
.,TRBV29-1,TRBJ2-1,.,TGCAGCGAACTGACAGGCTCGGACAATGAGCAGTTCTTC,CSELTGSDNEQFF
once,TRBV27,TRBJ2-6,.,TGTGCCAGCAGTGGGGCAGGGAATTCTGGGGCCAACGTCCTGACTTTC,CASSGAGNSGANVLTF
few,TRBV7-3,TRBJ1-6,TRBD1,TGTGCCAGCAGCCGAGGCCCAGGGGGCTATGGATCACCCCTCCACTTT,CASSRGPGGYGSPLHF
.,TRBV18,TRBJ1-5,TRBD1,TGTGCCAGCTCCCCAATCGCGAACAGGGGCACGGGCAATCAGCCCCAGCATTTT,CASSPIANRGTGNQPQHF
.,TRBV28,TRBJ2-3,.,TGTGCCTGCCTAGCAGCTAGCACAGATACGCAGTATTTT,CACLAASTDTQYF
.,TRBV28,TRBJ2-5,.,TGTGCCACCTCTAGGGGAGGAGGAGAGACCCAGTACTTC,CATSRGGGETQYF
once,TRBV10-3,TRBJ2-2,.,TGTGCCATCAGTGAGTCGGAGGAGACGAACACCGGGGAGCTGTTTTTT,CAISESEETNTGELFF
.,TRBV5-4,TRBJ2-5,TRBD1,TGTGCCAGCAGCTTCACAGGGGGAGAGACCCAGTACTTC,CASSFTGGETQYF
.,TRBV11-2,TRBJ1-2,.,TGTGCCAGCAGCTTAGATGGCCCGACGGGGGGCTACACCTTC,CASSLDGPTGGYTF
.,TRBV5-1,TRBJ1-6,.,TGCGCCAGCAGCTTGGTCGAGAGCTCCTATAATTCACCCCTCCACTTT,CASSLVESSYNSPLHF
few,TRBV19,TRBJ2-2,.,TGTGCCAGTAGCCTAACCCGTGCCGCCGGGGAGCTGTTTTTT,CASSLTRAAGELFF
.,TRBV5-6,TRBJ2-5,.,TGTGCCAGCAGCTCGGTAACGGGGGTAGGGCGCGGGACCCAGTACTTC,CASSSVTGVGRGTQYF
.,TRBV6-4,TRBJ1-2,.,TGTGCCAGCAGTGAGGAGGGAGGGGCCATCTATGGCTACACCTTC,CASSEEGGAIYGYTF
few,TRBV24-1,TRBJ1-6,.,TGTGCCACCAGTGATCCACAGGTCCCCGCGAGTGGGGATTATTCACCCCTCCACTTT,CATSDPQVPASGDYSPLHF
.,TRBV4-1,TRBJ1-5,.,TGCGCCAGCAGCATCGGGGAAAGGGCCAATCAGCCCCAGCATTTT,CASSIGERANQPQHF
.,TRBV3-1/TRBV3-2,TRBJ1-1,.,TGTGCCAGCAGCCAATATGACAGAAACACTGAAGCTTTCTTT,CASSQYDRNTEAFF
.,TRBV28,TRBJ1-1,.,TGTGCCAGCAGTTTAGCATCGGCGGGGGAAGCTTTCTTT,CASSLASAGEAFF
once,TRBV5-4,TRBJ1-4,.,TGTGCCAGCAGCCGCGGCCCTGATGCAACTAATGAAAAACTGTTTTTT,CASSRGPDATNEKLFF
.,TRBV19,TRBJ2-7,.,TGTGCCAGTAGCCCGACAGGTACCTGGGACCCCACTACCTACGAGCAGTACTTC,CASSPTGTWDPTTYEQYF
.,TRBV11-1,TRBJ1-1,TRBD1,TGTGCCAGCAGCTTGCTAAGGACAGGGGAAGCTTTCTTT,CASSLLRTGEAFF
.,TRBV6-6,TRBJ2-3,.,TGTGCCAGCAGCCAGGGGTCTTTCACAGATACGCAGTATTTT,CASSQGSFTDTQYF
.,TRBV28,TRBJ1-6,.,TGTGCCAGCAGTCTGACAGACTATAATTCACCCCTCCACTTT,CASSLTDYNSPLHF
.,TRBV27,TRBJ2-7,.,TGTGCCAGCAGTCCACGACAGGACTCCTACGAGCAGTACTTC,CASSPRQDSYEQYF
.,TRBV19,TRBJ2-5,TRBD2,TGTGCCAGTAGTTTTCTAGCGGGAGTTAAAGAGACCCAGTACTTC,CASSFLAGVKETQYF
.,TRBV6-5,TRBJ2-7,TRBD2,TGTGCCAGCAAGGCAGCTAGCGGGCCTTCCTACGAGCAGTACTTC,CASKAASGPSYEQYF
.,TRBV6-6,TRBJ1-1,.,TGTGCCAGCAGTTACACAGGGTTGAACACTGAAGCTTTCTTT,CASSYTGLNTEAFF
few,TRBV7-2,TRBJ2-3,.,TGTGCCAGCAGCCCTCGACTGGTCTTAGATACGCAGTATTTT,CASSPRLVLDTQYF
.,TRBV24-1,TRBJ2-3,.,TGTGCCACCAGTAGACAGTCGACAACAGATACGCAGTATTTT,CATSRQSTTDTQYF
few,TRBV5-5,TRBJ2-7,.,TGTGCCAGCAGCTTGGAGCCAGGGCGGTCCTACGAGCAGTACTTC,CASSLEPGRSYEQYF
.,TRBV4-1,TRBJ2-7,TRBD1,TGCGCCAGCAGCACGGGACAGGGTGGGTACGAGCAGTACTTC,CASSTGQGGYEQYF
few,TRBV6-5,TRBJ1-4,TRBD1,TGTGCCAGCAGCCTGACAGGGGGATATGAAAAACTGTTTTTT,CASSLTGGYEKLFF
.,TRBV19,TRBJ1-5,.,TGTGCCAGTAGTATCTCAGGGGATCAGCCCCAGCATTTT,CASSISGDQPQHF
.,TRBV5-6,TRBJ2-5,.,TGTGCCAGCAGCTTGGGCCCGACAGCCCAAGAGACCCAGTACTTC,CASSLGPTAQETQYF
.,TRBV7-2,TRBJ2-7,TRBD2,TGTGCCAGCGGGGCGGGGGGGAGTACAGGTGTGTACGAGCAGTACTTC,CASGAGGSTGVYEQYF
.,TRBV6-2/TRBV6-3,TRBJ2-7,TRBD2,TGTGCCAGCAGTTACAGGACTAGCGGGAACTCCTACGAGCAGTACTTC,CASSYRTSGNSYEQYF
.,TRBV28,TRBJ1-6,TRBD1,TGTGCCAGCAGTTTGACAGGGAGCTCCTATAATTCACCCCTCCACTTT,CASSLTGSSYNSPLHF
.,TRBV4-2,TRBJ2-2,TRBD2,TGTGCCAGCAGGGTTCTGGGGACTAGCGGCACGAACGCGAACACCGGGGAGCTGTTTTTT,CASRVLGTSGTNANTGELFF
.,TRBV28,TRBJ2-7,.,TGTGCCAGCAGTCCCCCCCTGGTGGGGGCCATCTACGAGCAGTACTTC,CASSPPLVGAIYEQYF
.,TRBV11-2,TRBJ1-4,.,TGTGCCAGCAGCTTGATCCTGAACACTGAAAAACTGTTTTTT,CASSLILNTEKLFF
.,TRBV6-6,TRBJ2-7,TRBD1,TGTGCCAGCAGTTACGGGCAGGGGGCCAACGAGCAGTACTTC,CASSYGQGANEQYF
.,TRBV9,TRBJ2-1,.,TGTGCCAGCAGCGTAGCCGGGAGTCATTACAATGAGCAGTTCTTC,CASSVAGSHYNEQFF
.,TRBV19,TRBJ2-7,TRBD1,TGTGCCAGTAAGGTGACAGGGGGCCTCGAGCAGTACTTC,CASKVTGGLEQYF
.,TRBV18,TRBJ1-2,.,TGTGCCAGCTCACCCCAGGGCCAGCGTGGCTACACCTTC,CASSPQGQRGYTF
.,TRBV5-1,TRBJ2-7,TRBD2,TGCGCCAGCAGCCCGACCCCCTCCGGGACTAGCGGCTACGAGCAGTACTTC,CASSPTPSGTSGYEQYF
.,TRBV19,TRBJ1-5,.,TGTGCCAGTAGTATAGACCAGGGAAATCAGCCCCAGCATTTT,CASSIDQGNQPQHF
.,TRBV6-2/TRBV6-3,TRBJ1-5,.,TGTGCCAGCAGTCTCGGAGGGAGTAATCAGCCCCAGCATTTT,CASSLGGSNQPQHF
.,TRBV27,TRBJ2-7,TRBD2,TGTGCCAGCAGGCCTCCCCGGACTAGCGGGATTGAGCAGTACTTC,CASRPPRTSGIEQYF
.,TRBV27,TRBJ2-7,TRBD2,TGTGCCAGCAGGGATATAGCGGGACTAATCTCCTACGAGCAGTACTTC,CASRDIAGLISYEQYF
.,TRBV7-9,TRBJ2-3,TRBD1,TGTGCCAGCAGCGACAGGGTTTCAGATACGCAGTATTTT,CASSDRVSDTQYF
.,TRBV9,TRBJ2-4,.,TGTGCCAGCAGCCGACGGGACTTGATAGCCAAAAACATTCAGTACTTC,CASSRRDLIAKNIQYF
.,TRBV10-1,TRBJ2-3,.,TGCGCCAGCAGTGCCCAGACAGATACGCAGTATTTT,CASSAQTDTQYF
.,TRBV19,TRBJ1-2,.,TGTGCCAGTAGTCCACAGGCCCTAAATGGCTACACCTTC,CASSPQALNGYTF
.,TRBV4-1,TRBJ2-7,TRBD1,TGCGCCAGCAGCCAGGTGTGGACAGGGCTCTACGAGCAGTACTTC,CASSQVWTGLYEQYF
.,TRBV19,TRBJ2-1,TRBD2,TGTGCCAGGTGTCAGCGGGACCCTGGCGGTGGTGAGCAGTTCTTC,CARCQRDPGGGEQFF